The source of this T cell receptor beta chain is a study of CD8+CD57+ T cells in acquired aplastic anemia. As for the study in general: Healthy donors gave 10 million or so reads on average for CD4+ cells. Study-wide results and limits: A significant difference in CD8+ Simpson's diversity between patients and controls was not found.

From germline, CDR1 is SGHVS and CDR2 FQNEAQ. The CDR3 covers 15 residues. V lost 1 base to trimming and J lost 2 bases; unmatched junction nucleotides: 3. This clonotype was counted ten times or more. No antigen is known for it. For CDR3 and TCR beta VDJ profiling, genomic DNA was the template used. TCRdb redid the calling of the reads with MiXCR, one entry per CDR3 protein. Seen here are a few hundred thousand distinct CDR3 sequences, around 63% observed once, and the top ten hold approximately 30%. The sequenced sample was sorted CD4+, CD8+, or CD8+CD57+ T cells (not recorded which) from PBMCs. The receptor was isolated from a human donor in good health. V and J are TRBV7-8 and TRBJ2-7; TRBD2 aligns across 9 bases. The CDR3 DNA reads as TGTGCCAGCAGCTTAGGTGGCGGGGGGGCCTACGAGCAGTACTTC. Residues: CASSLGGGGAYEQYF.